This T cell receptor (beta chain) was identified during a study of CD8 T cells in Susac syndrome. Turning to the study itself: Active disease was present in six of the sequenced Susac syndrome patients, and remission in eight.

This CDR3 has 14 residues. V lost 2 bases to trimming and J lost 2 bases, with 10 bases between them. The germline gives CDR1 SEHNR, CDR2 FQNEAQ (reference sequence). Random hexamers served to reverse transcribe roughly 0.5 to 1 ug RNA. TCRdb recomputed calls from the immunoSEQ multiplex PCR reads with MiXCR, one row per CDR3 protein. This sample has roughly 190,000 distinct CDR3 sequences, with approximately 95% found just once. The chain joins TRBV7-9 to TRBJ2-7; D uncertain. The receptor's source is a human donor with Susac syndrome. The sample comprised CD8+ T cells from PBMCs. In nucleotides, the CDR3 is TGTGCCAGCAGCTTACTTGCAACCCCCTACGAGCAGTACTTC. Its translation: CASSLLATPYEQYF.